A single sample gave rise to the 13 T cell receptor beta chains below, sequenced in a study of T cell clonotyping in hematopoietic cell transplantation (dated by TCRdb to about 2021). Interpreted using the paper, the time point label stands for: recipient sample about 28 days before transplant, after cytoreduction. The library was obtained by the immunoSEQ multiplex PCR assay. Not all clones reach the TCRdb copy of this immuneACCESS table, which keeps in-frame sequences only. Checked studies attribute under half of the gap to unresolved V genes and leave the rest unexplained. Recorded for this sample are roughly 6,400 clones; about 97% of them occurred a single time. Clones ranked in the top ten supply around 16% of the sample. The sample was peripheral blood mononuclear cells, taken before stem cell transplant. The receptor source for this set is a man between 65 and 85 years old with acute myeloid leukemia. Some clones in this sample may be carry-over from other donors' samples.

The rearrangement uses TRBV7-2 and TRBJ1-2; TRBD1 might be the D (6 bases). The V gene's germline CDR1 is SGHTA and CDR2 FQGNSA. CDR3 length equals 15 residues. Trimming pared 5 bases from V and 4 bases from J, leaving 17 bases between. CDR3 residues: CASSVNRESFYGYTF. The CDR3 region has the DNA TGTGCCAGCAGCGTAAACAGGGAGAGCTTCTATGGCTACACCTTC.

V is TRBV2 and J is TRBJ1-2; D is undetermined. The germline V and J ends were trimmed by 5 bases and 8 bases, with 9 bases remaining between them. CDR3 length equals 11 residues. Germline CDR1 reads SNHLY; CDR2 reads FYNNEI. This CDR3 is CASSPEGGYTF. The CDR3 DNA reads as TGTGCCAGCAGTCCTGAAGGAGGCTACACCTTC.

This clone was picked up one time. The gene calls are TRBV5-1 and TRBJ2-2, with 8 bases that match TRBD1. Per germline, CDR1 SGHRS and CDR2 YFSETQ. The V and J ends lost 0 bases and 1 base, in that order; junction bases with no gene match: 2. The CDR3 sequence is 16 residues long. CDR3 coding DNA: TGCGCCAGCAGCTTGGGGGACAGGTGGAACACCGGGGAGCTGTTTTTT. As protein: CASSLGDRWNTGELFF. The full variable domain, completed using reference TRBV5-1 and TRBJ2-2, is KAGVTQTPRYLIKTRGQQVTLSCSPISGHRSVSWYQQTPGQGLQFLFEYFSETQRNKGNFPGRFSGRQFSNSRSEMNVSTLELGDSALYLCASSLGDRWNTGELFFGEGSRLTVL.

V is TRBV19 and J is TRBJ1-5; D may be TRBD1 (6 bases). This CDR3 comprises 15 residues. CDR1 LNHDA and CDR2 SQIVND come from the germline V gene (reference sequence). Trimming shortened V by 1 base and J by 5 bases, and 12 bases separated the two germline ends. The DNA for the CDR3 is TGTGCCAGTAGTATAGGAGCGACAGGATATCAGCCCCAGCATTTT. The encoded protein is CASSIGATGYQPQHF.

The chain couples TRBV11-2 to TRBJ2-7, with D unresolved. Deletions cut 8 bases from V and 3 bases from J, with 26 bases between. The germline V gene has CDR1 SGHAT and CDR2 FQNNGV. This CDR3 spans 17 amino acids. The CDR3 loop is CASLNGPGLGPGYEQYF. In nucleotides, the CDR3 is TGTGCCAGCCTGAACGGCCCCGGTTTAGGCCCCGGCTACGAGCAGTACTTC.

The chain links TRBV6-5 to TRBJ1-5, with 7 bases aligning to TRBD1. V lost 5 bases, J lost 5 bases, and 6 bases stayed unmatched. The CDR3 covers 14 residues. Germline V lookup: CDR1 MNHEY, CDR2 SVGAGI. The CDR3 region is CASSEDRNYQPQHF. CDR3 in DNA: TGTGCCAGCAGTGAGGACAGGAATTATCAGCCCCAGCATTTT.

The chain is built from TRBV30 and TRBJ1-1, with D unresolved. With 0 bases removed from V and 6 bases from J, the gap between germline ends came to 5 bases. Germline V CDR1 and CDR2: GTSNPN, SVGIG (reference sequence). The CDR3 runs 11 residues. The CDR3 spells CAWSVASEAFF. The CDR3 DNA is TGTGCCTGGAGTGTGGCCTCTGAAGCTTTCTTT. Complete variable domain (other parts from reference TRBV30 and TRBJ1-1): SQTIHQWPATLVQPVGSPLSLECTVEGTSNPNLYWYRQAAGRGLQLLFYSVGIGQISSEVPQNLSASRPQDRQFILSSKKLLLSDSGFYLCAWSVASEAFFGQGTRLTVV.

J is TRBJ1-1 and V is TRBV5-6; no clear D. Germline CDR1 and CDR2: SGHDT and YYEEEE. The germline V and J ends were trimmed by 0 bases and 1 base, with 7 bases remaining between them. The CDR3 runs to 14 residues. CDR3 DNA sequence: TGTGCCAGCAGCTTGGGGAGTACGAACACTGAAGCTTTCTTT. This gives the protein CASSLGSTNTEAFF. The full variable domain, rest sourced from reference TRBV5-6 and TRBJ1-1, is DAGVTQSPTHLIKTRGQQVTLRCSPKSGHDTVSWYQQALGQGPQFIFQYYEEEERQRGNFPDRFSGHQFPNYSSELNVNALLLGDSALYLCASSLGSTNTEAFFGQGTRLTVV.

V and J are TRBV29-1 and TRBJ2-3, with TRBD2 identical over 9 bases. Germline V gene sequence: CDR1 SQVTM, CDR2 ANQGSEA. Unmatched junction bases numbered 2, after V lost 2 bases and J lost 5 bases. CDR3 length equals 13 residues. The CDR3 sequence: CSVETLAGDTQYF. The CDR3 DNA sequence: TGCAGCGTTGAAACACTAGCGGGAGATACGCAGTATTTT.

This sequence joins TRBV11-3 and TRBJ2-7; D not resolved. This CDR3 contains 12 residues. Per the germline V gene, CDR1 is SGHNT and CDR2 is YENEEA. Trimming shortened V by 3 bases and J by 0 bases, and 3 bases separated the two germline ends. DNA for the CDR3: TGTGCCAGCAGCTTCAGCTCCTACGAGCAGTACTTC. The encoded protein is CASSFSSYEQYF.

This clone was recorded once. The genes are TRBV28 and TRBJ1-2; D might be TRBD1 (5 bases). The V gene lost 6 bases and the J gene lost 4 bases, with 15 bases spanning the gap. Germline V gene sequence: CDR1 MDHEN, CDR2 SYDVKM. CDR3 length: 14 amino acids. The CDR3 protein is CASRSSGTPYGYTF. CDR3 nucleotides: TGTGCCAGCAGGTCCTCTGGGACGCCCTATGGCTACACCTTC.

The rearrangement uses TRBV30 and TRBJ1-5; D possibly corresponds to TRBD1 (5 bases). Trimming shortened V by 2 bases and J by 4 bases, and 9 bases separated the two germline ends. Germline assignment: CDR1 GTSNPN and CDR2 SVGIG (reference sequence). The CDR3 spans 13 residues. The CDR3 DNA follows: TGTGCCTGGAGTTCGGCAGGGAATCAGCCCCAGCATTTT. Residues: CAWSSAGNQPQHF. Looking up the rest from reference TRBV30 and TRBJ1-5 gives the full variable domain: SQTIHQWPATLVQPVGSPLSLECTVEGTSNPNLYWYRQAAGRGLQLLFYSVGIGQISSEVPQNLSASRPQDRQFILSSKKLLLSDSGFYLCAWSSAGNQPQHFGDGTRLSIL.

The genes are TRBV19 and TRBJ1-1; TRBD1 is a possible D gene (6 bases). The CDR3 runs 16 residues. The V and J ends lost 5 bases and 1 base respectively, with 17 bases between them. In germline, CDR1 is LNHDA, CDR2 SQIVND (reference sequence). The CDR3 DNA is TGTGCCAGTAGTCCTCCTTCACAGGGAAGGAACACTGAAGCTTTCTTT. Translated, it gives CASSPPSQGRNTEAFF. Drawing the rest from reference TRBV19 and TRBJ1-1, the complete variable domain is DGGITQSPKYLFRKEGQNVTLSCEQNLNHDAMYWYRQDPGQGLRLIYYSQIVNDFQKGDIAEGYSVSREKKESFPLTVTSAQKNPTAFYLCASSPPSQGRNTEAFFGQGTRLTVV.